The 6 T cell receptor beta chains in this list originate from one sample, sequenced in a study of shared clonotypes between healthy human individuals. Produced via immunoSEQ multiplex PCR; TCRdb's table is partial and in-frame only. Of approximately 470,000 clones listed, approximately 82% are singletons. Sample: PBMCs. The receptor set was obtained from a middle-aged woman in good health. Some clones in this sample may be carry-over from other donors' samples.

Comments on this clone: This likely traces to a read error, being one base from a far larger clone. The rearrangement uses TRBV30 and TRBJ1-5, with D uncertain. CDR1 and CDR2 (germline): GTSNPN, SVGIG (reference sequence). The CDR3 is made up of 13 amino acids. The V and J ends lost 2 bases and 0 bases respectively, with 5 bases between them. CDR3 DNA sequence: TGTGCCTGGAGTTCGAATAGCAATCAGCCCCAGCATTTT. The encoded protein is CAWSSNSNQPQHF.

The chain employs TRBV15 and TRBJ2-2; 7 positions match TRBD1. Germline V lookup: CDR1 LNHNV, CDR2 YYDKDF (reference sequence). V was clipped by 5 bases and J by 3 bases; unmatched bases: 12. The CDR3 consists of 17 residues. The CDR3 here is CATSYPIGQEYTGELFF. CDR3 sequence (DNA): TGTGCCACCAGCTACCCTATCGGACAGGAGTACACCGGGGAGCTGTTTTTT.

The chain joins TRBV25-1 to TRBJ1-2, with 10 bases that match TRBD1. The CDR3 loop spans 16 amino acids. Germline V gene data show CDR1 as MGHDK and CDR2 as SYGVNS. With 4 bases clipped from V and 4 bases from J, the junction kept 9 bases outside the gene matches. The CDR3, as DNA: TGTGCCAGCAGTGGGGGGGGACAGGGGCTTCGCTATGGCTACACCTTC. It translates to CASSGGGQGLRYGYTF.

The rearrangement links TRBV6-1 to TRBJ2-7; a weak D match, TRBD2 (5 bases). V lost 1 base and J 0 bases, leaving 10 bases between the germline ends. The CDR3 consists of 15 residues. Germline assignment: CDR1 MNHNS and CDR2 SASEGT. DNA for the CDR3: TGTGCCAGCAGTGAAGTTGTGGAGGCCTCCTACGAGCAGTACTTC. Its protein product is CASSEVVEASYEQYF.

The V and J genes are TRBV7-9 and TRBJ1-4, with D perhaps matching TRBD1 (6 bases). The CDR3 has 16 amino acids. Trimming removed 8 bases from V and 8 bases from J, with 24 bases in between. Per germline, CDR1 SEHNR and CDR2 FQNEAQ (reference sequence). Here the CDR3 reads CASGPGAPVSGEKLFF. CDR3 nucleotide sequence: TGTGCCAGCGGCCCAGGGGCCCCCGTTTCTGGGGAAAAACTGTTTTTT.

The V call is TRBV4-1, the J call TRBJ1-1; TRBD1 aligns across 7 bases. This CDR3 is 16 amino acids long. The germline gives CDR1 MGHRA, CDR2 YSYEKL. The V gene end was trimmed by 2 bases and the J gene end by 5 bases; junction bases not matched to a gene: 11. In DNA form, the CDR3 reads TGCGCCAGCAGCCAATTTCATGGCAGGGGGTTAACTGAAGCTTTCTTT. Residues: CASSQFHGRGLTEAFF.